These 21 T cell receptor beta chains were sequenced from one sample in a study of cytomegalovirus exposure and HLA in healthy donors. The PCR employed 60 Vbeta primers together with 13 Jbeta primers. Measured with immunoSEQ multiplex PCR; TCRdb has only the in-frame clones, and not every one. The sample lists a few hundred thousand clones; more than 60% were seen once. The sequencing input was PBMCs. The receptors stem from a woman between 55 and 75 years old in good health and CMV-seropositive.

This clone was observed a single time. J is TRBJ2-2 and V is TRBV7-3; TRBD1 matches at 10 bases. Looked up from germline, CDR1 is SGHTA and CDR2 is FQGTGA. The V and J ends lost 5 bases and 4 bases, in that order; junction bases with no gene match: 1. The CDR3 consists of 14 residues. The CDR3 DNA sequence: TGTGCCAGCAGCGGGACAGGGGTCACCGGGGAGCTGTTTTTT. Encoded protein: CASSGTGVTGELFF.

In its sample, this clone was seen once. The V gene is TRBV5-1, the J gene TRBJ2-5, with D possibly being TRBD1 (6 bases). This CDR3 contains 15 residues. Looked up from germline, CDR1 is SGHRS and CDR2 is YFSETQ. V shed 1 base and J shed 5 bases, with 15 bases lying between them. CDR3 loop: CASSLNGAQGETQYF. DNA of the CDR3: TGCGCCAGCAGCTTGAATGGGGCCCAGGGGGAGACCCAGTACTTC.

This clone has a single count. This CDR3 reads CASSPGSYNEQFF. The CDR3 DNA reads as TGTGCCAGCAGCCCGGGGAGCTACAATGAGCAGTTCTTC. This chain uses TRBV7-6 with TRBJ2-1; D perhaps matches TRBD2 (5 bases). V dropped 5 bases and J dropped 3 bases, with 8 bases sitting between them. The CDR3 loop spans 13 amino acids. The germline gives CDR1 SGHVS, CDR2 FNYEAQ.

To note about this clone: One junction end disagrees with the germline gene, perhaps due to a read error. The V call is TRBV5-1, the J call TRBJ2-7; no reliable D call. Germline V gene sequence: CDR1 SGHRS, CDR2 YFSETQ. The CDR3 contains 12 residues. DNA of the CDR3: TGCGCCAGCAGTTTTAGCTCCGACGAGCAGTACTTC. Its translation is CASSFSSDEQYF. The variable domain in full, with the rest retrieved from reference TRBV5-1 and TRBJ2-7, is KAGVTQTPRYLIKTRGQQVTLSCSPISGHRSVSWYQQTPGQGLQFLFEYFSETQRNKGNFPGRFSGRQFSNSRSEMNVSTLELGDSALYLCASSFSSDEQYFGPGTRLTVT.

V usage is TRBV4-1 and J usage is TRBJ2-1; the match to TRBD2 covers 14 bases. V lost 4 bases to trimming and J lost 0 bases; unmatched junction nucleotides: 8. Per the germline V gene, CDR1 is MGHRA and CDR2 is YSYEKL. This CDR3 has 19 amino acids. The DNA of the CDR3 is TGCGCCAGCAGCCCCATGACTAGCGGGAGGGCCAGCTCCTACAATGAGCAGTTCTTC. Translating it yields CASSPMTSGRASSYNEQFF.

The CDR3 DNA is TGTGCCAGCAGCTTGAGGCAGGGCACGCAGTATTTT. As protein: CASSLRQGTQYF. The chain couples TRBV7-9 to TRBJ2-3, with D maybe TRBD1 (5 bases). CDR3 length: 12 amino acids. Trimming took off 3 bases at V and 9 bases at J, with 10 bases between the two ends. The germline CDR1 and CDR2 sequences are SEHNR and FQNEAQ (reference sequence).

The chain employs TRBV10-3 and TRBJ2-7, with 7 bases fitting TRBD2. V lost 0 bases and J lost 0; bases outside the gene matches: 2. From germline, CDR1 is ENHRY and CDR2 SYGVKD. The CDR3 totals 15 residues. The CDR3 protein is CAISESGGSSYEQYF. The DNA for the CDR3 is TGTGCCATCAGTGAGTCCGGCGGGAGCTCCTACGAGCAGTACTTC.

V usage is TRBV5-6 and J usage is TRBJ1-1, with 10 positions matching TRBD1. The CDR3 runs 17 residues. CDR1 is SGHDT and CDR2 is YYEEEE in the germline V gene. V was pared by 4 bases and J by 2 bases, with 11 bases of the junction left unmatched. DNA for the CDR3: TGTGCCAGCAGCCTTGGGTTCGGGACAGGGGTCAACACTGAAGCTTTCTTT. This translates into CASSLGFGTGVNTEAFF. Filled out from reference TRBV5-6 and TRBJ1-1, the complete variable domain reads DAGVTQSPTHLIKTRGQQVTLRCSPKSGHDTVSWYQQALGQGPQFIFQYYEEEERQRGNFPDRFSGHQFPNYSSELNVNALLLGDSALYLCASSLGFGTGVNTEAFFGQGTRLTVV.

The chain carries TRBV19 and TRBJ1-2; weak D call: TRBD1 (5 bases). The CDR3 has 13 residues. Germline V gene lookup returns CDR1 LNHDA and CDR2 SQIVND (reference sequence). Trimming took 10 bases from V and 8 from J, leaving 20 bases between them. The CDR3 region is CATSAGPYGGYTF. CDR3 DNA: TGTGCCACCTCAGCGGGGCCCTATGGAGGCTACACCTTC.

This chain joins TRBV5-1 and TRBJ2-2, with 12 bases identical to TRBD2. The CDR3 totals 18 residues. V shed 0 bases and J 2 bases; nucleotides not matched to a gene: 5. Germline CDR1 is SGHRS and CDR2 is YFSETQ. CDR3 residues: CASSLGLAGVLNTGELFF. CDR3 DNA: TGCGCCAGCAGCTTGGGACTAGCGGGAGTTCTAAACACCGGGGAGCTGTTTTTT.

The V and J genes are TRBV5-1 and TRBJ1-5; no definite D call. This CDR3 contains 16 residues. CDR1 is SGHRS and CDR2 is YFSETQ in the germline V gene. With 4 bases removed from V and 0 bases from J, the gap between germline ends came to 14 bases. The DNA of the CDR3 is TGCGCCAGCAGCCGGGGTCCCCGAACTAGCAATCAGCCCCAGCATTTT. Translated: CASSRGPRTSNQPQHF.

The chain has TRBV15 and TRBJ2-5; D might be TRBD2 (7 bases). Germline CDR1 reads LNHNV; CDR2 reads YYDKDF (reference sequence). V lost 0 bases to trimming and J lost 5 bases, with 16 bases between them. CDR3 size: 16 residues. The CDR3 DNA reads TGTGCCACCAGCAGAGATCGGACTAGAGGGGGGGAGACCCAGTACTTC. Amino acids: CATSRDRTRGGETQYF.

This clone appeared once. The chain employs TRBV4-3 and TRBJ2-2, with D maybe TRBD2 (5 bases). CDR1 LGHNA and CDR2 YSLEER come from the germline V gene. This CDR3 spans 14 amino acids. V lost 5 bases to trimming and J lost 0 bases, with 7 bases between them. CDR3 residues: CASSYSANTGELFF. The CDR3 coding sequence is TGCGCCAGCAGCTATAGCGCGAACACCGGGGAGCTGTTTTTT.

This clone has a single count. The chain recombines TRBV27 with TRBJ1-4; D ambiguous. Deletions cut 6 bases from V and 6 bases from J, with 17 bases between. CDR3 length: 15 residues. The germline CDR1 and CDR2 sequences are MNHEY and SMNVEV (reference sequence). This chain's CDR3 is CASRVLAGIDEKLFF. Here the CDR3 DNA reads TGTGCCAGCAGAGTGCTAGCGGGTATAGATGAAAAACTGTTTTTT.

A word on this clone: This sample also contains other DNA sequences that code for the same CDR3. V is TRBV6-5 and J is TRBJ1-1, with no clear D. V lost 4 bases and J lost 1, with 7 bases in between. The CDR3 sequence is 13 residues long. The germline V gene encodes CDR1 MNHEY and CDR2 SVGAGI. CDR3 bases: TGTGCCAGCAGTTTGTCGGGGAACACTGAAGCTTTCTTT. Its translation is CASSLSGNTEAFF.

The J gene is TRBJ1-5, the V gene TRBV28, with no clear D. CDR3 length equals 12 residues. V lost 6 bases and J lost 7, with 10 bases in between. The germline V gene has CDR1 MDHEN and CDR2 SYDVKM. The CDR3 bases are TGTGCCAGCAGCACTCTCAGGCAGCCCCAGCATTTT. It encodes CASSTLRQPQHF.

The V gene is TRBV7-9, the J gene TRBJ1-5, with D perhaps TRBD1 (5 bases). The CDR3 has 13 residues. Trimming removed 2 bases from V and 9 bases from J, with 11 bases in between. From germline, CDR1 is SEHNR and CDR2 FQNEAQ (reference sequence). In DNA form, the CDR3 reads TGTGCCAGCAGCTTACAGGGAATGAGGCCCCAGCATTTT. Amino acid sequence: CASSLQGMRPQHF. The full variable domain, rest sourced from reference TRBV7-9 and TRBJ1-5, is DTGVSQNPRHKITKRGQNVTFRCDPISEHNRLYWYRQTLGQGPEFLTYFQNEAQLEKSRLLSDRFSAERPKGSFSTLEIQRTEQGDSAMYLCASSLQGMRPQHFGDGTRLSIL.

The chain has TRBV18 and TRBJ2-3; 11 nucleotides agree with TRBD1. Germline assignment: CDR1 KGHSH and CDR2 LQKENI. The CDR3 is made up of 16 amino acids. The V and J ends lost 1 base and 5 bases, in that order; junction bases with no gene match: 5. CDR3 region: CASSPLDRGRRDTQYF. In nucleotides, the CDR3 is TGTGCCAGCTCACCACTGGACAGGGGGCGTCGAGATACGCAGTATTTT.

This sequence joins TRBV15 and TRBJ1-4; unclear D gene. V was shortened by 4 bases and J by 8 bases, with 14 bases between the two germline ends. Germline loops: CDR1 LNHNV, CDR2 YYDKDF (reference sequence). The CDR3 loop spans 14 amino acids. The CDR3 protein is CATSTYLGEEKLFF. The DNA of the CDR3 is TGTGCCACCAGCACATACCTAGGCGAAGAAAAACTGTTTTTT. The whole variable domain, filled in from reference TRBV15 and TRBJ1-4, reads DAMVIQNPRYQVTQFGKPVTLSCSQTLNHNVMYWYQQKSSQAPKLLFHYYDKDFNNEADTPDNFQSRRPNTSFCFLDIRSPGLGDTAMYLCATSTYLGEEKLFFGSGTQLSVL.

This clone came up a few times. The J gene is TRBJ2-7, the V gene TRBV7-2; D is undetermined. With 3 bases removed from V and 4 bases from J, the gap between germline ends came to 4 bases. This CDR3 has 11 residues. Germline CDR1 reads SGHTA; CDR2 reads FQGNSA. The DNA of the CDR3 is TGTGCCAGCAGCTTTCGTTACGAGCAGTACTTC. Amino acids: CASSFRYEQYF.

V usage is TRBV18 and J usage is TRBJ2-4; D is unclear. This CDR3 contains 17 residues. The germline CDR1 and CDR2 sequences are KGHSH and LQKENI. The V end lost 3 bases, the J end lost 6 bases, and 21 bases lay between the germline ends. The CDR3 DNA is TGTGCCAGCTCACCTCCGAGGAGCGACGACCTGCTAAACATTCAGTACTTC. It is translated as CASSPPRSDDLLNIQYF.